This is a list of T cell receptor beta chains from one sample in a study of read filtering for tumor transcriptome and immune sequencing. TCRdb passed the reads through MiXCR, listing each CDR3 protein once. The table records 62,000 or so distinct CDR3 sequences, around 14% of them present only once. The sequencing input was a population of CD138-negative cells sorted from bone marrow. The receptors here all came from a donor aged 40 or over with multiple myeloma. CDR3s include the opening cysteine and the closing phenylalanine or tryptophan. A D gene is named only where the DNA matches it firmly. Some rows mark clone size as missing; the rest say once, few, many or name a class of expanded clone.

>-|-|TRBV7-9|TRBJ1-1
CASSLVAVNTEAFF
TGTGCCAGCAGCTTAGTCGCGGTGAACACTGAAGCTTTCTTT
>TRBD2|many|TRBV29-1|TRBJ2-7
CSVSGLAGGPYEQYF
TGCAGCGTCAGTGGACTAGCGGGAGGCCCCTACGAGCAGTACTTC
>TRBD2|-|TRBV24-1|TRBJ2-7
CATSQRGSSYEQYF
TGTGCCACCAGCCAGCGGGGCAGCTCCTACGAGCAGTACTTC
>-|-|TRBV5-1|TRBJ1-1
CDSSGGGMNTDAFF
TGCGACAGCAGCGGAGGGGGTATGAACACTGATGCTTTCTTT
>-|many|TRBV29-1|TRBJ1-1
CSVEYLTAFF
TGCAGCGTCGAATATCTGACAGCTTTCTTT
>TRBD1|many|TRBV28|TRBJ1-2
CASSFWDRGNYGYTF
TGTGCCAGCAGCTTTTGGGACAGGGGGAACTATGGCTACACCTTC
>-|many|TRBV5-1|TRBJ2-3
CASSLGTSGDTQYF
TGCGCCAGCAGCCTGGGAACTAGTGGAGATACGCAGTATTTT
>-|few|TRBV19|TRBJ2-1
CASSYFTSGYALALASNEQFF
TGTGCCAGTAGCTACTTTACCTCAGGGTATGCACTCGCTCTAGCTAGCAATGAGCAGTTCTTC
>TRBD1|many|TRBV20-1|TRBJ1-5
CSAKKGGAGDQPQHF
TGCAGTGCCAAGAAAGGGGGCGCGGGCGATCAGCCCCAGCATTTT
>TRBD2|-|TRBV19|TRBJ2-2
CASSILAGFETGELFF
TGTGCCAGTAGTATACTAGCGGGATTTGAGACCGGGGAGCTGTTTTTT
>-|few|TRBV3-2|TRBJ2-2
CASPLPAYPGISRRGELFF
TGTGCCAGCCCACTGCCGGCCTACCCCGGAATAAGTCGGCGCGGGGAGCTGTTTTTT
>-|once|TRBV4-1|TRBJ2-3
CASSQETRGSRTDTQYF
TGCGCCAGCAGCCAAGAAACGCGGGGATCCCGCACAGATACGCAGTATTTT
>TRBD2|-|TRBV5-1|TRBJ2-3
CASSSGTSGSADTQYF
TGCGCCAGCAGCTCCGGGACTAGCGGCAGCGCAGATACGCAGTATTTT
>TRBD2|-|TRBV7-6|TRBJ2-7
CASSPNGLSGDEQYF
TGTGCCAGCAGCCCGAATGGCTTAAGCGGGGACGAGCAGTACTTC
>TRBD1|many|TRBV30|TRBJ1-1
CAWGQGLGNTEAFF
TGTGCCTGGGGACAGGGGCTAGGGAACACTGAAGCTTTCTTT
>-|many|TRBV24-1|TRBJ1-1
CATSYRKDCPRVEAFF
TGTGCCACCAGTTACCGAAAGGACTGTCCCAGGGTTGAAGCTTTCTTT
>-|many|TRBV12-3/TRBV12-4|TRBJ2-7
CASSDGGLAYEQYF
TGTGCCAGCAGTGACGGCGGCTTGGCCTACGAGCAGTACTTC
>-|many|TRBV7-9|TRBJ2-2
CASSLTGELFF
TGTGCCAGCAGCCTCACCGGGGAGCTGTTTTTT
>TRBD1|-|TRBV20-1|TRBJ1-2
CSAGDPGQGALGYTF
TGCAGTGCTGGAGATCCCGGACAGGGGGCACTTGGCTACACCTTC
>-|many|TRBV7-2|TRBJ1-5
CASSSTPGNPQPQHF
TGTGCCAGCAGCTCTACCCCAGGGAATCCTCAGCCCCAGCATTTT
>TRBD2|many|TRBV20-1|TRBJ2-3
CSAKGLAGGGNTQYF
TGCAGTGCTAAGGGACTAGCGGGAGGAGGAAATACGCAGTATTTT
>-|many|TRBV28|TRBJ2-5
CASSLRVRAVGYQETQYF
TGTGCCAGCAGTTTGAGGGTCAGGGCGGTTGGTTACCAAGAGACCCAGTACTTC
>TRBD2|-|TRBV5-1|TRBJ2-2
CASRPLTGGTGELFF
TGCGCCAGCCGACCCCTAACGGGAGGCACCGGGGAGCTGTTTTTT
>-|many|TRBV29-1|TRBJ2-3
CSVEAVKDTQYF
TGCAGCGTTGAAGCGGTGAAAGATACGCAGTATTTT
>-|many|TRBV20-1|TRBJ2-5
CSVPEGVETQYF
TGCAGTGTCCCCGAAGGTGTAGAGACCCAGTACTTC
>-|few|TRBV7-9|TRBJ2-2
CASSFGVNTGELFF
TGTGCCAGCAGCTTCGGAGTGAACACCGGGGAGCTGTTTTTT
>-|few|TRBV5-6|TRBJ2-3
CASSLVQRFTDTQYF
TGTGCCAGCAGCTTGGTTCAGCGGTTCACAGATACGCAGTATTTT
>TRBD2|many|TRBV14|TRBJ2-3
CASSRVAGAPDTQYF
TGTGCCAGCAGCCGAGTAGCGGGAGCCCCAGATACGCAGTATTTT
>-|many|TRBV18|TRBJ2-1
CASSLQGGASSYNEQFF
TGTGCCAGCTCACTACAGGGTGGGGCGAGCTCCTACAATGAGCAGTTCTTC
>TRBD1|many|TRBV29-1|TRBJ1-1
CSVNRGMNTEAFF
TGCAGCGTCAACAGGGGGATGAACACTGAAGCTTTCTTT
>TRBD2|many|TRBV15|TRBJ2-3
CATSRRAGGPDTQYF
TGTGCCACCAGCAGAAGAGCGGGAGGGCCAGATACGCAGTATTTT
>TRBD2|many|TRBV13|TRBJ2-1
CASSLGLAVGYEQFF
TGTGCCAGCAGCTTAGGACTAGCGGTTGGCTATGAGCAGTTCTTC
>-|-|TRBV3-1|TRBJ1-2
CASSPGGDGYTF
TGTGCCAGCAGCCCAGGAGGCGATGGCTACACCTTC
>-|many|TRBV3-1|TRBJ1-1
CASSQGREAFF
TGTGCCAGCAGTCAGGGACGCGAGGCTTTCTTT
>-|many|TRBV3-1|TRBJ1-2
CASSPWSNYGYTF
TGTGCCAGCAGCCCATGGTCAAACTATGGCTACACCTTC